Detailed here is one T cell receptor beta chain. Antigen specificity is unknown. This sample stems from a study of regulatory T cells in long-lasting Graves disease. Study at large: Persistent cases were those of Graves' disease that involved over 5 years of antithyroid drugs with positive TSH receptor antibodies. Points from the study as a whole: Persistent disease was characterized by preferential usage of TRBV28, TRBJ1-2 and TRBJ2-5. Persistent patients had a count of shared public clonotypes (around 2,700) that exceeded that of new patients (966).

Trimming removed 0 bases from V and 5 bases from J, with 13 bases in between. The CDR3 loop spans 15 amino acids. Sample time point: persistent/refractory GD, antithyroid drugs over 5 years with positive TRAb. Extracted RNA from PBMCs served as the source of the TCR library. EDTA tubes received roughly 9.7 milliliters of drawn peripheral blood. Libraries of TCR beta came from iRepertoire HTBI primers plus Arm-PCR of CDR3 regions. From the multiplex PCR reads, TCRdb called clonotypes with MiXCR, one entry per CDR3 protein. The repertoire consists of 600,000 to 800,000 distinct CDR3 sequences, with 30% occurring once and the leading ten covering around 40%.

This sequence originates from a female donor with Graves disease. J is TRBJ1-1 and V is TRBV12-3 or TRBV12-4, with D unresolved. This sample comprised peripheral blood mononuclear cells (PBMCs), obtained when the disease was refractory, from a patient treated with antithyroid drugs. This CDR3 is CASSLAPWPRTEAFF. The CDR3 bases are TGTGCCAGCAGTTTAGCCCCCTGGCCTAGGACTGAAGCTTTCTTT.